This T cell receptor (beta chain) was sequenced in a study of patients and donors after allogeneic stem cell transplantation. The CDR3 totals 13 residues. V shed 1 base and J shed 1 base, with 7 bases lying between them. The germline V gene encodes CDR1 DFQATT and CDR2 SNEGSKA (reference sequence). This clonotype came up many times. One entry per CDR3 protein, called by TCRdb with MiXCR from the RT-PCR reads. The sample yields approximately 33,000 distinct CDR3 sequences, approximately 6.3% seen once. J is TRBJ2-5 and V is TRBV20-1; D gene ambiguous. Sample: blood, either unsorted or a sorted T cell fraction (not recorded which). The receptor comes from a human donor who was either an allogeneic HSCT recipient or a stem cell or donor lymphocyte infusion donor (not recorded which). It is not recorded whose cells these are; they may come from a transplant donor. Here the CDR3 reads CSARGAAQETQYF. In DNA form, the CDR3 reads TGCAGTGCTAGAGGGGCGGCCCAAGAGACCCAGTACTTC.